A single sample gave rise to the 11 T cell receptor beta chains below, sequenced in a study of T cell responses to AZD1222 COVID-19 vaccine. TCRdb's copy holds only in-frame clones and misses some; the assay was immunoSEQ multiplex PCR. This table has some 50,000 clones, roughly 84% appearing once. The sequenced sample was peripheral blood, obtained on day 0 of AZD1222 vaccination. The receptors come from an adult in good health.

CDR3: CATSRGSGNSNQPQHF. CDR3 sequence (DNA): TGTGCCACCAGCAGAGGTTCAGGGAATAGCAATCAGCCCCAGCATTTT. This chain joins TRBV15 and TRBJ1-5; possibly TRBD1 for D (5 bases). The germline gives CDR1 LNHNV, CDR2 YYDKDF (reference sequence). V was cut by 1 base and J by 0 bases, with 10 bases left in between. The CDR3 is 16 amino acids.

The CDR3 reads CASSYKPGPFLYGYTF. The CDR3 nucleotides read TGTGCCAGCAGTTACAAGCCGGGACCCTTCCTCTATGGCTACACCTTC. The chain is built from TRBV6-5 and TRBJ1-2, with D possibly being TRBD1 (5 bases). Germline-derived CDR1 and CDR2 are MNHEY and SVGAGI. Trimming shortened V by 2 bases and J by 4 bases, and 17 bases separated the two germline ends. CDR3 size: 16 residues.

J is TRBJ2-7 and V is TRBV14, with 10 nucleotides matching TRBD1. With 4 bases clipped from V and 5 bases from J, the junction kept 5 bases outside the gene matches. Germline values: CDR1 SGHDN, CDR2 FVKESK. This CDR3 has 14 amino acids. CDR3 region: CASSPPTGGNEQYF. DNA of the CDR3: TGTGCCAGCAGCCCACCGACAGGGGGCAACGAGCAGTACTTC.

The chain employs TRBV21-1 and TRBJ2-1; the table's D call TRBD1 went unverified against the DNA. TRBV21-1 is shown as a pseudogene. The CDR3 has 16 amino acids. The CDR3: CASSKPLKGNRYGQFF. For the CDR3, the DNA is TGTGCCAGCAGCAAACCCCTAAAAGGAAACAGATACGGGCAGTTCTTC.

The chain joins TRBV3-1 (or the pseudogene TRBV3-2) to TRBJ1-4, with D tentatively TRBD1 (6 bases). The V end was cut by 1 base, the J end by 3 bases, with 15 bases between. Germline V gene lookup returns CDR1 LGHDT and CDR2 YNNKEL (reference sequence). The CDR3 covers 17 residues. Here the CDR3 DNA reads TGTGCCAGCAGCCAAGGCTCCTCCGGGGGGCCTAATGAAAAACTGTTTTTT. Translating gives CASSQGSSGGPNEKLFF.

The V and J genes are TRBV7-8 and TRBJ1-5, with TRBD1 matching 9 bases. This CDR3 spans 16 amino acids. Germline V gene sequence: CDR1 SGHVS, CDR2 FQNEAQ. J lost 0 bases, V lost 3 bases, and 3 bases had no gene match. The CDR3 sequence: CASSFGTGHSNQPQHF. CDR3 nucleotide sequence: TGTGCCAGCAGCTTTGGGACAGGGCATAGCAATCAGCCCCAGCATTTT.

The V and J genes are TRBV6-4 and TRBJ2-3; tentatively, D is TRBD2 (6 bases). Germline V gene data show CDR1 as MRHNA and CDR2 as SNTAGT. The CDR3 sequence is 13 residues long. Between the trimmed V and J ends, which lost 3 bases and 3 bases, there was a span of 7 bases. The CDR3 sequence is CASSDLATDTQYF. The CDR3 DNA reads TGTGCCAGCAGTGATCTAGCGACAGATACGCAGTATTTT.

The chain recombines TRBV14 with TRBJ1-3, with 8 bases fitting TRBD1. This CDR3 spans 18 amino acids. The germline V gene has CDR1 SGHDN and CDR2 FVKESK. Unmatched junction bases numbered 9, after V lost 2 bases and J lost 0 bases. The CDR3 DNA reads TGTGCCAGCAGCCAAATGAAGACAGGGGCCATCTCTGGAAACACCATATATTTT. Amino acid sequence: CASSQMKTGAISGNTIYF.

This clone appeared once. In DNA form, the CDR3 reads TGTGCCAGCAGTTTACTACGGCAGGGTCTGTTACGGGGGAGCTCCTACGAGCAGTACTTC. Its translation: CASSLLRQGLLRGSSYEQYF. The chain combines TRBV27 with TRBJ2-7, with a weak D call TRBD2 (6 bases). Germline CDR1 and CDR2: MNHEY and SMNVEV (reference sequence). Trimming removed 2 bases at V and 0 bases at J, with 26 bases between. The CDR3 sequence is 20 residues long.

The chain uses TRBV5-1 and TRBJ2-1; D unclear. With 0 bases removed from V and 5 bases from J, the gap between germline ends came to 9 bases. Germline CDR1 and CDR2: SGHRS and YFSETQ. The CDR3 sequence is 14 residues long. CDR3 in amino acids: CASSLATSNNEQFF. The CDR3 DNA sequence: TGCGCCAGCAGCTTGGCCACCAGTAACAATGAGCAGTTCTTC.

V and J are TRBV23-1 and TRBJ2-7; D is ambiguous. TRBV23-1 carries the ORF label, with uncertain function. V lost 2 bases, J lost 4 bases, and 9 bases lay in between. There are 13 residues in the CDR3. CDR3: CASSQSKEYEQYF. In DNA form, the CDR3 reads TGCGCCAGCAGTCAAAGTAAGGAATACGAGCAGTACTTC.